This T cell receptor (beta chain) was profiled in a study of neoadjuvant nivolumab and ipilimumab in lung cancer (dated by TCRdb to 2019 to 2021). In the study overall: Intravenous nivolumab was dosed at 3 mg/kg on days 1, 15 and 29, and in the combination arm ipilimumab 1 mg/kg was added on day 1 only. The major pathologic response (MPR) rate in the intention-to-treat population in each study arm was designated as the primary trial endpoint. The study compared TCR repertoires in pretherapy (baseline) peripheral blood with TCR repertoires in tumors resected at surgery after neoadjuvant immune checkpoint blockade. A total of just under 45 patients with operable NSCLC were treated in the trial, with some 23 randomized to nivolumab monotherapy and 21 randomized to nivolumab plus ipilimumab. Seven patients had matched pretherapy and resected tumor pairs analyzed, with four treated with nivolumab and three with nivolumab plus ipilimumab.

The paper as a whole reports these results and caveats: TCR richness and clonality were greater in resected tumors than in tumor-adjacent uninvolved lung, and increases were seen in more dual-therapy-treated tumors. A small number of samples underwent TCR sequencing. From pretherapy to surgery, tumor T-cell richness and clonality went up in three of three dual-therapy tumors, versus only two of four nivolumab-treated tumors. No significant correlation was found between TCR clonality and pathologic tumor regression, and only one major-pathologic-response sample was available for the clonality analysis. Pretherapy blood TCR richness correlated positively with richness in tumors resected after neoadjuvant therapy (Spearman R of about 0.82).

Library method: the immunoSEQ multiplex PCR assay. The source study handled its data this way. Repertoires were summarized in terms of richness and clonality, and significantly expanded and contracted clones between pre- and post-therapy samples were identified. In TCRdb, the immuneACCESS table is reduced to in-frame sequences with V and J assigned. These tables do not hold every clone; where another copy was compared, an unresolved V gene accounts for under half, and the others remain unexplained. V and J calls plus clone size are reproduced from that table; the DNA served to infer D and trimming. This sample gives roughly 13,000 clones in total; approximately 94% of them show up just once. 2% to 3% of the sample belongs to the ten largest clones. What this sample's time point label stands for: at surgical resection after neoadjuvant nivolumab +/- ipilimumab. The samples were obtained from NEOSTAR, a phase 2 randomized trial that tested neoadjuvant nivolumab or nivolumab plus ipilimumab, followed by surgery, in operable NSCLC.

Regarding this clone: This clone's antigen is unknown. Base-call qualities are not available, and no considerably larger clone is one nucleotide away.

This TCR derives from an adult with non-small cell lung cancer. The sample in question was peripheral blood, obtained after neoadjuvant nivolumab, alone or with ipilimumab, at or shortly before surgery.

For the CDR3, the sequence is CAIRPRAGEQFF. The sequence in DNA is TGTGCCATCAGACCCCGGGCTGGTGAGCAGTTCTTC. The chain links TRBV10-3 with TRBJ2-1; the D segment cannot be called with confidence. V loses 6 bases of germline sequence and J loses 9 bases, and the interval between the two ends is 12 bases. The germline V gene sets CDR1 to ENHRY and CDR2 to SYGVKD. The CDR3, from cysteine to phenylalanine, totals 12 residues. CDR3 DNA only is kept here, 36 bases in frame from base 1.